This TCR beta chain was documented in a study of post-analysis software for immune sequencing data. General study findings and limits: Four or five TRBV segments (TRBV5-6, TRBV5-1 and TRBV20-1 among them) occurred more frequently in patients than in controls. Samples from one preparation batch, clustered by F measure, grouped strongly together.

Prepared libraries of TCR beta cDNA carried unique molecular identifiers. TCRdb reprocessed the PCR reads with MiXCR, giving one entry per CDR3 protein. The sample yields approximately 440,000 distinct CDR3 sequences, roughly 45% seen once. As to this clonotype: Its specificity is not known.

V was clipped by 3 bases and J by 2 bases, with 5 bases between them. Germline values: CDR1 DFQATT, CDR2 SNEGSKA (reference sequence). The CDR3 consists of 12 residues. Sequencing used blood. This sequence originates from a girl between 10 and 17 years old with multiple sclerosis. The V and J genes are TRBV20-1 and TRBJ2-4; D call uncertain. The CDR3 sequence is CSASESKNIQYF. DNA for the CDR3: TGCAGTGCTAGCGAATCCAAAAACATTCAGTACTTC.